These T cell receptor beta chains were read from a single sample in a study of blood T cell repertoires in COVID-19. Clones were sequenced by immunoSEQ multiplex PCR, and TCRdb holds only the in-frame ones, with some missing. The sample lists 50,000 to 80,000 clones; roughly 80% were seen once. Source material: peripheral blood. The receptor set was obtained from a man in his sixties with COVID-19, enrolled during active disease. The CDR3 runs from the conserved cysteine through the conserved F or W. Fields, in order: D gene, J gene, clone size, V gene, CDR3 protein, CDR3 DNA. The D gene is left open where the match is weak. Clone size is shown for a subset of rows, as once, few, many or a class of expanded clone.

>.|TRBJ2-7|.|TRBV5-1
CASKLSGILPYEQYF
TGCGCCAGCAAACTGTCCGGGATTCTTCCTTACGAGCAGTACTTC
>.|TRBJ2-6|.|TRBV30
CAHGTETGANVLTF
TGTGCCCATGGAACGGAGACTGGGGCCAACGTCCTGACTTTC
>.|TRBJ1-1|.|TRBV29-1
CSSGEGINTEAFF
TGCAGCAGTGGGGAGGGGATTAACACTGAAGCTTTCTTT
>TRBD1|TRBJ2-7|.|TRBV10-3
CAISDPQAGQVGEQYF
TGTGCCATCAGTGACCCTCAAGCAGGACAGGTGGGCGAGCAGTACTTC
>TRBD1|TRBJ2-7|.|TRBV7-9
CASSPQGAGEQYF
TGTGCCAGCAGCCCGCAGGGGGCCGGAGAGCAGTACTTC
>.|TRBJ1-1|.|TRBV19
CASSIGSGGTEAFF
TGTGCCAGTAGTATTGGTTCCGGGGGCACTGAAGCTTTCTTT
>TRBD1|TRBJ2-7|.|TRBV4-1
CASSRPGQGFSSYEQYF
TGCGCCAGCAGCCGCCCCGGACAGGGGTTTAGCTCCTACGAGCAGTACTTC
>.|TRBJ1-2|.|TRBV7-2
CASSTPGHRNGYTF
TGTGCCAGCAGCACTCCCGGACATAGGAATGGCTACACCTTC
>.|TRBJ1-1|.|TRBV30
CAWKRQDNTEAFF
TGTGCCTGGAAAAGACAGGATAACACTGAAGCTTTCTTT
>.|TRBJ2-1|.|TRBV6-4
CASSDSGESYNEQFF
TGTGCCAGCAGTGACTCAGGGGAATCCTACAATGAGCAGTTCTTC
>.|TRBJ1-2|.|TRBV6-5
CASKLPGSPYGYTF
TGTGCCAGCAAATTACCGGGAAGCCCATATGGCTACACCTTC
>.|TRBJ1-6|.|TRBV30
CAWRETGGGSPLHF
TGTGCCTGGAGGGAGACGGGGGGAGGATCACCCCTCCACTTT
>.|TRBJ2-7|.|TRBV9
CASSVGGQDGEQYF
TGTGCCAGCAGCGTAGGGGGACAAGACGGCGAGCAGTACTTC
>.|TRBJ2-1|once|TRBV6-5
CASSYTLARVRNEQFF
TGTGCCAGCAGTTACACCCTCGCCCGGGTGCGCAATGAGCAGTTCTTC
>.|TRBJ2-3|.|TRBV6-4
CASGADSTDTQYF
TGTGCCAGCGGGGCAGATAGCACAGATACGCAGTATTTT